This T cell receptor beta chain came from a study of OX40 agonist ivuxolimab in advanced cancers. Across the whole study: The dose-escalation cohort was approximately 85% male, with a mean age of around 60 years, ranging about 23 to 90. Under the entry rules, prior anti-PD-1, anti-PD-L1 or anti-CTLA-4 therapy was allowed, and around 40% had some. Three partial responders included one hepatocellular carcinoma patient and two cutaneous melanoma patients.

J was trimmed by 5 bases and V by 3 bases; bases with no gene match: 4. This CDR3 comprises 15 residues. Germline CDR1 reads MNHNY; CDR2 reads SVGAGI (reference sequence). Here immunoSEQ multiplex PCR was the method, and the copy in TCRdb shows in-frame clones only, minus some. This sample has about 64,000 clones; around 90% occur once, and the top ten carry roughly 0.67%. This chain links TRBV6-6 with TRBJ2-5, with TRBD2 identical over 12 bases. This specimen consisted of CD4+ or CD8+ T cells sorted from blood, obtained in a trial of the OX40 agonist ivuxolimab. This clonotype was obtained from an adult with an advanced solid tumor such as melanoma, head and neck, liver or kidney cancer. Here the CDR3 DNA reads TGTGCCAGCAGTTATTGGACTAGCGGGAAGGAGACCCAGTACTTC. Translation gives CASSYWTSGKETQYF.